This entry lists 28 T cell receptor beta chains sequenced from one sample in a study of tumor-infiltrating lymphocytes in oesophageal squamous cell carcinoma. Via MiXCR, TCRdb re-called the PCR reads, giving one row per CDR3 protein. Among roughly 20,000 distinct CDR3 sequences listed, roughly two fifths were seen once. Sequencing was carried out using normal esophageal tissue next to the tumor. These receptors all come from a female donor with esophageal squamous cell carcinoma.

This clonotype is a singleton in its sample. This chain connects TRBV2 to TRBJ1-4; TRBD1 is a possible D gene (5 bases). Per the germline V gene, CDR1 is SNHLY and CDR2 is FYNNEI. The length of the CDR3 is 14 residues. V was trimmed by 6 bases and J by 4 bases, leaving 12 bases between them. CDR3 DNA: TGTGCCAGCAGGGTACAGGACCTTAATGAAAAACTGTTTTTT. Encoded protein: CASRVQDLNEKLFF.

This clonotype was counted only a few times. This rearrangement joins TRBV19 to TRBJ1-1; tentatively, D is TRBD1 (6 bases). Trimming left V 1 base short and J 3 bases short, with 15 bases between. CDR3 length: 16 amino acids. The germline gives CDR1 LNHDA, CDR2 SQIVND (reference sequence). The CDR3, as DNA: TGTGCCAGTAGTATAGCCCGAGGGGGGGCGGACACTGAAGCTTTCTTT. The encoded protein is CASSIARGGADTEAFF.

The chain carries TRBV6-6 and TRBJ1-1, with D perhaps TRBD1 (6 bases). From germline, CDR1 is MNHNY and CDR2 SVGAGI (reference sequence). The CDR3 extends over 14 amino acids. The germline V and J ends were trimmed by 0 bases and 8 bases, with 13 bases remaining between them. The CDR3 DNA sequence: TGTGCCAGCAGTTACTCGACGGGGGGCCACGAAGCTTTCTTT. Its translation: CASSYSTGGHEAFF.

CDR3 in DNA: TGTGCCAGCAGCTTAGCGAGGGGGATCAGCACAGATACGCAGTATTTT. Protein product: CASSLARGISTDTQYF. The chain carries TRBV7-9 and TRBJ2-3; D might be TRBD1 (6 bases). Per germline, CDR1 SEHNR and CDR2 FQNEAQ (reference sequence). CDR3 length: 16 amino acids. V dropped 0 bases and J dropped 0 bases, with 10 bases sitting between them.

The sample holds many counts of this clonotype. J is TRBJ2-2 and V is TRBV11-3; 8 nucleotides match TRBD2. The germline gives CDR1 SGHNT, CDR2 YENEEA. With 5 bases clipped from V and 3 bases from J, the junction kept 2 bases outside the gene matches. The CDR3 length is 14 residues. CDR3 sequence: CASSLLADTGELFF. The CDR3 DNA reads TGTGCCAGCAGCCTACTAGCGGACACCGGGGAGCTGTTTTTT.

The chain uses TRBV12-3 or TRBV12-4 and TRBJ2-6; no firm D call. The CDR3 covers 17 residues. V was shortened by 6 bases and J by 0 bases, with 15 bases between the two germline ends. Written as DNA, the CDR3 is TGTGCCAGCAGGGTAGTGAAGATGAGCTCTGGGGCCAACGTCCTGACTTTC. Amino acids: CASRVVKMSSGANVLTF.

This clonotype was seen ten or more times. V gene TRBV11-2 combines with J gene TRBJ1-2; 11 nucleotides line up with TRBD1. This CDR3 region has 17 residues. V was pared by 2 bases and J by 7 bases, with 12 bases of the junction left unmatched. Germline CDR1 reads SGHAT; CDR2 reads FQNNGV. CDR3 sequence (DNA): TGTGCCAGCAGCTTATTTCCCGGGACAGGGGGAGTTGGTGGCTACACCTTC. Translating gives CASSLFPGTGGVGGYTF.

To note about this clonotype: The conserved phenylalanine or tryptophan normally closing the CDR3 is absent here, so this likely arose from a read error. It is unclear where the CDR3 begins or ends on the DNA, so no DNA is shown, and the CDR3 is as TCRdb lists it. The chain joins TRBV6-5 to TRBJ2-6; TRBD1 is the table's D call and was not checked against the DNA. CDR1 and CDR2 (germline): MNHEY, SVGAGI. The CDR3 adds up to 17 amino acids, both ends counted. CDR3 protein: CASRSGQGVFFEQYFGN.

The rearrangement joins TRBV7-2 to TRBJ2-6; D possibly corresponds to TRBD2 (5 bases). With the DNA end fitting TRBJ2-1 better, the J assignment may be wrong. The CDR3 runs to 15 residues. Per the germline V gene, CDR1 is SGHTA and CDR2 is FQGNSA. CDR3 sequence (DNA): TGTGCCAGCAGCCCCTGGAGGACGGGCTCCTACGAGCAGTTCTTC. Protein sequence: CASSPWRTGSYEQFF.

This rearrangement joins TRBV6-8 to TRBJ2-3; perhaps TRBD2 as D (5 bases). Matching the DNA end better, TRBJ2-7 makes the J call doubtful. Germline V CDR1 and CDR2: MNHGY, SAAAGT. This CDR3 is 11 amino acids long. CDR3 in DNA: TGTGCCAGCAGTGGACTCTACGAGCAGTACTTC. It is translated as CASSGLYEQYF.

The rearrangement links TRBV6-1 to TRBJ1-1, with D tentatively TRBD1 (5 bases). In germline, CDR1 is MNHNS, CDR2 SASEGT. Trimming shortened V by 4 bases and J by 3 bases, and 9 bases separated the two germline ends. The CDR3 extends over 13 amino acids. CDR3 sequence: CASSVQEDTEAFF. The CDR3 DNA is TGTGCCAGCAGTGTACAGGAGGACACTGAAGCTTTCTTT.

By share of the sample, this clonotype is medium-sized. The chain has TRBV25-1 and TRBJ2-1, with TRBD2 matching over 12 bases. Trimming took 5 bases from V and 4 from J; bases not matched to a gene: 15. Germline lookup yields CDR1 MGHDK and CDR2 SYGVNS. This CDR3 has 19 residues. Written as DNA, the CDR3 is TGTGCCAGCAGTCCGGGGACTAGCGGGTCCCATCCCTTTTACAATGAGCAGTTCTTC. Protein: CASSPGTSGSHPFYNEQFF.

This clonotype is categorized as medium-sized. This chain uses TRBV7-2 with TRBJ2-7; D perhaps matches TRBD2 (5 bases). There are 15 residues in the CDR3. V lost 0 bases, J lost 0 bases, and 9 bases lay in between. The V gene's germline CDR1 is SGHTA and CDR2 FQGNSA. The CDR3: CASSLALGSSYEQYF. In DNA form, the CDR3 reads TGTGCCAGCAGCTTAGCGCTGGGGAGCTCCTACGAGCAGTACTTC.

The V and J genes are TRBV6-1 and TRBJ2-5; TRBD1 matches at 8 bases. The J call may be wrong; the DNA end is better matched by TRBJ2-7. CDR3 length equals 15 residues. Germline V gene data show CDR1 as MNHNS and CDR2 as SASEGT. The CDR3, as DNA: TGTGCCAGCAGGCTACAGGACAGGGCATCCTACGAGCAGTACTTC. It yields the protein CASRLQDRASYEQYF.

The genes are TRBV7-3 and TRBJ2-3, with TRBD1 as a possible D gene (5 bases). V shed 5 bases and J shed 2 bases, with 11 bases lying between them. CDR1 and CDR2 from the germline V gene are SGHTA and FQGTGA. This CDR3 spans 14 amino acids. CDR3 region: CASSISGFTDTQYF. CDR3 DNA: TGTGCCAGCAGCATATCAGGGTTCACAGATACGCAGTATTTT.

This clonotype was recorded at least ten times. V gene TRBV6-1 combines with J gene TRBJ1-6, with 8 bases identical to TRBD1. Germline CDR1 MNHNS, CDR2 SASEGT. V gave up 7 bases and J gave up 2 bases; unmatched junction bases: 4. The CDR3 is made up of 15 amino acids. CDR3 nucleotide sequence: TGTGCCAGCACCCGGGACAGGCCCTATAATTCACCCCTCCACTTT. Translating gives CASTRDRPYNSPLHF.

On this clonotype: The CDR3 carries no conserved terminal phenylalanine or tryptophan, so it likely arises from a read error. The DNA is left out, because the CDR3 cannot be placed on it with certainty; the CDR3 is given as TCRdb lists it. This chain links TRBV7-2 with TRBJ2-4; the DNA was not compared with TRBD1, the D call given in the table. CDR1 and CDR2 (germline): SGHTA, FQGNSA. A total of 15 residues make up the CDR3, ends included. The CDR3 reads CASSTIVNTEAFFGQ.

V usage is TRBV7-9 and J usage is TRBJ2-5, with D maybe TRBD2 (7 bases). The CDR3 consists of 16 residues. The V and J ends lost 5 bases and 5 bases respectively, with 21 bases between them. Germline V gene sequence: CDR1 SEHNR, CDR2 FQNEAQ (reference sequence). CDR3 sequence: CASSPPWGGPQETQYF. The CDR3 DNA reads TGTGCCAGCAGCCCTCCCTGGGGGGGCCCTCAGGAGACCCAGTACTTC.

This clonotype was counted a single time. V usage is TRBV24-1 and J usage is TRBJ2-6, with no clear D. The germline gives CDR1 KGHDR, CDR2 SFDVKD. This CDR3 has 16 residues. The V end was cut by 3 bases, the J end by 1 base, with 9 bases between. CDR3 loop: CATSDTTRSGANVLTF. Written as DNA, the CDR3 is TGTGCCACCAGTGATACAACAAGGTCTGGGGCCAACGTCCTGACTTTC.

The rearrangement uses TRBV7-6 and TRBJ2-5, with 7 bases identical to TRBD2. Losses at the gene ends were 0 bases for V and 4 bases for J; bases not matched to a gene: 5. Germline V gene data show CDR1 as SGHVS and CDR2 as FNYEAQ. This CDR3 is built from 15 residues. The chain's CDR3 is CASSLAAGVGETQYF. CDR3 sequence (DNA): TGTGCCAGCAGCTTAGCCGCGGGAGTGGGAGAGACCCAGTACTTC.

This clonotype showed up many times. The V call is TRBV2, the J call TRBJ2-1; 9 bases line up with TRBD1. Trimming cost V 6 bases and J 4 bases; bases outside gene matches: 16. The germline V gene encodes CDR1 SNHLY and CDR2 FYNNEI. The CDR3 consists of 18 residues. The chain's CDR3 is CASRKGDRVAGLYNEQFF. The CDR3 DNA sequence: TGTGCCAGCAGAAAAGGGGACAGGGTGGCGGGGCTGTACAATGAGCAGTTCTTC.

With respect to this clonotype: A read error may explain this, as a much larger clone is one base away. The rearrangement uses TRBV19 and TRBJ2-7; 7 bases fit TRBD2. J gave up 7 bases and V 6 bases, and 15 bases lay outside the gene matches. The CDR3 contains 15 residues. CDR1 is LNHDA and CDR2 is SQIVND in the germline V gene (reference sequence). CDR3 coding DNA: TGTGCCAGTAGACCCGGGACTAACACTTACAATGAGCAGTACTTC. Amino acids: CASRPGTNTYNEQYF.

This clonotype was counted only a few times. The chain links TRBV7-9 to TRBJ2-1; TRBD2 matches at 11 bases. Unmatched junction bases numbered 5, after V lost 10 bases and J lost 9 bases. The germline CDR1 and CDR2 sequences are SEHNR and FQNEAQ (reference sequence). There are 12 residues in the CDR3. This chain's CDR3 is CANEGLAVEQFF. Here the CDR3 DNA reads TGTGCCAACGAGGGACTAGCGGTTGAGCAGTTCTTC.

In its sample, this clonotype was seen many times. This chain joins TRBV6-1 and TRBJ1-2, with D possibly TRBD1 on 5 matching bases. Germline CDR1 and CDR2: MNHNS and SASEGT. The CDR3 has 14 amino acids. Trimming left V 7 bases short and J 7 bases short, with 19 bases between. The CDR3 nucleotides read TGTGCCAGCAATCCGACAGCCTCGGGTTCTGGCTACACCTTC. It encodes CASNPTASGSGYTF.

The sample holds one count of this clonotype. J is TRBJ2-2 and V is TRBV7-3; 10 bases are shared with TRBD1. Germline V CDR1 and CDR2: SGHTA, FQGTGA. CDR3 size: 15 residues. V trimming: 3 bases; J trimming: 5 bases; junction bases outside the gene matches: 3. CDR3: CASSLRTGGTGELFF. DNA of the CDR3: TGTGCCAGCAGCTTGCGGACAGGGGGGACCGGGGAGCTGTTTTTT.

The chain recombines TRBV12-3 or TRBV12-4 with TRBJ2-5; 10 positions match TRBD1. The end of the DNA fits TRBJ2-7 better, so the J call may be wrong. This CDR3 has 14 residues. CDR3: CASRPGTGVYEQYF. CDR3 coding DNA: TGTGCCAGCCGACCCGGGACAGGGGTCTACGAGCAGTACTTC.

This clonotype is judged medium-sized. This chain joins TRBV24-1 and TRBJ2-1; D possibly uses TRBD1 or TRBD2 (5 bases each). The V and J ends lost 3 bases and 3 bases respectively, with 14 bases between them. CDR1 KGHDR and CDR2 SFDVKD come from the germline V gene. The CDR3 totals 16 residues. The CDR3 is CATSDPRDGIYNEQFF. As DNA, the CDR3 is TGTGCCACCAGTGATCCCCGGGACGGAATCTACAATGAGCAGTTCTTC.

With regard to this clonotype: One base away lies a much larger clone, so this may be a sequencing read error. The chain combines TRBV11-2 with TRBJ2-1; TRBD1 aligns across 8 bases. The DNA matches TRBJ2-7 better at its end, which makes the J call doubtful. There are 16 residues in the CDR3. CDR1 and CDR2 (germline): SGHAT, FQNNGV. This chain's CDR3 is CASSSWTGINYNEQYF. CDR3 DNA: TGTGCCAGCAGCTCCTGGACAGGGATCAACTACAATGAGCAGTACTTC.